The 17 T cell receptor beta chains given below trace back to one sample, sequenced in a study of regulatory T cells in long-lasting Graves disease. Regarding time point: persistent/refractory GD, antithyroid drugs over 5 years with positive TRAb. From RNA extracted from PBMCs, the TCR library was made. CDR3 regions were amplified by Arm-PCR using iRepertoire HTBI primers to build TCR beta libraries. MiXCR, run by TCRdb on the multiplex PCR reads, gives a single entry per CDR3 protein. The sample shows fewer than 400,000 distinct CDR3 sequences, roughly 20% of them seen only once. The material was peripheral blood mononuclear cells (PBMCs), obtained when the disease was refractory, from a patient treated with antithyroid drugs. The receptors come from a female donor with Graves disease.

This clonotype was picked up a small number of times. The chain is built from TRBV5-5 and TRBJ2-7; possible D gene TRBD2, 5 bases. Trimming cost V 4 bases and J 1 base, with 12 bases left between them. The CDR3 totals 14 residues. Germline-derived CDR1 and CDR2 are SGHKS and YYEKEE (reference sequence). The CDR3 coding sequence is TGTGCCAGCAGCGAGGTCCCGGGGTCCTACGAGCAGTACTTC. Amino acids: CASSEVPGSYEQYF.

The rearrangement uses TRBV12-3 or TRBV12-4 and TRBJ2-5, with D hard to call. This CDR3 comprises 15 residues. V was clipped by 3 bases and J by 5 bases, with 16 bases between them. The CDR3 loop reads CASSFVSGPPETQYF. As DNA, the CDR3 is TGTGCCAGCAGTTTCGTTTCAGGTCCGCCGGAGACCCAGTACTTC.

This clonotype was detected ten times or more. V gene TRBV11-2 combines with J gene TRBJ2-2; TRBD2 might be the D (5 bases). Trimming shortened V by 3 bases and J by 5 bases, and 7 bases separated the two germline ends. Germline CDR1 is SGHAT and CDR2 is FQNNGV. There are 13 residues in the CDR3. The chain's CDR3 is CASSFSETGELFF. The CDR3 DNA reads as TGTGCCAGCAGCTTTAGCGAGACCGGGGAGCTGTTTTTT.

This clonotype was detected ten times or more. V usage is TRBV28 and J usage is TRBJ1-1; TRBD1 might be the D (5 bases). CDR1 is MDHEN and CDR2 is SYDVKM in the germline V gene. The ends were cut back, 9 bases at V and 2 bases at J, with 19 bases in the middle. The CDR3 has 15 residues. In DNA, the CDR3 is TGTGCCAGTTGGACACCATCCACCTTAAACACTGAAGCTTTCTTT. Its protein is CASWTPSTLNTEAFF.

This clonotype was counted many times. The chain employs TRBV28 and TRBJ1-2; 7 bases agree with TRBD1. CDR3 length equals 14 residues. Per the germline V gene, CDR1 is MDHEN and CDR2 is SYDVKM. The V gene end was trimmed by 7 bases and the J gene end by 4 bases; junction bases not matched to a gene: 9. CDR3 bases: TGTGCCAGCATCGGAACCGGGACAGTCTATGGCTACACCTTC. It codes for CASIGTGTVYGYTF.

The rearrangement uses TRBV3-1 and TRBJ1-2, with 7 positions matching TRBD1. The CDR3 has 15 amino acids. The junction had 8 bases not matched to a gene; V was cut back by 4 bases and J by 3 bases. Germline loops: CDR1 LGHDT, CDR2 YNNKEL (reference sequence). CDR3 protein: CASSPPQGGHYGYTF. CDR3 nucleotide sequence: TGTGCCAGCAGCCCACCTCAGGGGGGGCACTATGGCTACACCTTC.

About this clonotype itself: Being one base from a much bigger clone, this may be a read error. The chain combines TRBV6-2 or TRBV6-3 with TRBJ1-6, with a possible D match to TRBD1 (6 bases). Germline CDR1 is MNHEY and CDR2 is SVGEGT. This CDR3 region has 18 residues. The CDR3 reads CASSYSNGGPQYNPPLHF. The CDR3 coding sequence is TGTGCCAGCAGTTACTCGAACGGGGGGCCGCAATATAATCCACCCCTCCACTTT.

As regards this clonotype: A single base separates this from a much larger clone, so it may be a read error. This sequence joins TRBV6-2 or TRBV6-3 and TRBJ2-5; D may be TRBD1 (6 bases). Per germline, CDR1 MNHEY and CDR2 SVGEGT. This CDR3 spans 15 amino acids. CDR3 protein: CASSYNTDSQETQCF. The CDR3 bases are TGTGCCAGCAGTTACAACACGGACAGTCAAGAGACCCAGTGCTTC.

Concerning this clonotype: A read error is possible here, since a much larger clone lies one base away. The CDR3 here is CASSPEGANVLAF. Written as DNA, the CDR3 is TGTGCCAGCTCACCGGAGGGGGCCAACGTCCTGGCTTTC. This sequence joins TRBV18 and TRBJ2-6; D is possibly TRBD1 (7 bases). Germline loops: CDR1 KGHSH, CDR2 LQKENI. The CDR3 loop spans 13 amino acids. The whole variable domain, remainder taken from reference TRBV18 and TRBJ2-6, is NAGVMQNPRHLVRRRGQEARLRCSPMKGHSHVYWYRQLPEEGLKFMVYLQKENIIDESGMPKERFSAEFPKEGPSILRIQQVVRGDSAAYFCASSPEGANVLAFGAGSRLTVL.

The V and J genes are TRBV5-1 and TRBJ2-1; D is possibly TRBD1 or TRBD2 (5 bases each). V lost 1 base, J lost 6 bases, and 17 bases lay in between. The germline gives CDR1 SGHRS, CDR2 YFSETQ. The CDR3 runs to 16 residues. This CDR3 is CASSLRPGDQTNEQFF. CDR3 DNA sequence: TGCGCCAGCAGCTTGCGCCCCGGGGACCAGACCAATGAGCAGTTCTTC.

A note on this clonotype: A read error is possible here, since a much larger clone lies one base away. The chain joins TRBV6-2 or TRBV6-3 to TRBJ2-7; perhaps TRBD1 as D (6 bases). Germline loops: CDR1 MNHEY, CDR2 SVGEGT. The CDR3 contains 13 residues. CDR3 coding DNA: TGTGCCAGCACACACGTACAGGGATACGAGCGGTACTTC. Its protein is CASTHVQGYERYF.

The chain couples TRBV4-1 to TRBJ2-1; D is possibly TRBD2 (6 bases). This CDR3 is 16 amino acids long. CDR1 and CDR2 from the germline V gene are MGHRA and YSYEKL. Trimming took off 3 bases at V and 2 bases at J, with 14 bases between the two ends. CDR3 protein: CASSHLLADTYNEQFF. The CDR3 bases are TGCGCCAGCAGCCACTTACTAGCAGATACCTACAATGAGCAGTTCTTC.

This clonotype was counted ten times or more. This chain links TRBV28 with TRBJ2-1; TRBD2 matches 10 bases. The CDR3 sequence is 14 residues long. Germline lookup yields CDR1 MDHEN and CDR2 SYDVKM. J gave up 9 bases and V 7 bases, and 9 bases lay outside the gene matches. The CDR3 loop reads CASTSLAGRVEQFF. In nucleotides, the CDR3 is TGTGCCAGCACCTCACTAGCGGGACGCGTTGAGCAGTTCTTC.

This clonotype was seen only a few times. The gene calls are TRBV10-1 and TRBJ2-5, with 13 nucleotides matching TRBD2. The CDR3 has 15 amino acids. V lost 6 bases and J lost 4; bases outside the gene matches: 5. CDR1 and CDR2 from the germline V gene are WNHNN and SYGVQD (reference sequence). The CDR3 DNA is TGCGCCAGCAGCCAGGGACTAGCGGGACTAGAGACCCAGTACTTC. Its protein product is CASSQGLAGLETQYF.

This clonotype has at least ten counts. The chain uses TRBV6-1 and TRBJ1-5, with no clear D. Germline values: CDR1 MNHNS, CDR2 SASEGT. The V end was cut by 4 bases, the J end by 1 base, with 5 bases between. The CDR3 is made up of 13 amino acids. The DNA of the CDR3 is TGTGCCAGCAGTGTCGAAAGCAATCAGCCCCAGCATTTT. Protein: CASSVESNQPQHF.

The table lists this clonotype with many counts. The J gene is TRBJ2-7, the V gene TRBV28, with 9 bases identical to TRBD1. CDR3 length: 15 amino acids. CDR1 MDHEN and CDR2 SYDVKM come from the germline V gene. The V gene end was trimmed by 6 bases and the J gene end by 2 bases; junction bases not matched to a gene: 8. As DNA, the CDR3 is TGTGCCAGCAGGAAAACAGGGGGCTCCCCCTACGAGCAGTACTTC. It yields the protein CASRKTGGSPYEQYF.

The chain links TRBV30 to TRBJ2-5, with TRBD2 as a possible D gene (5 bases). V was pared by 1 base and J by 5 bases, with 23 bases between. Germline-derived CDR1 and CDR2 are GTSNPN and SVGIG (reference sequence). The CDR3 has 17 residues. In nucleotides, the CDR3 is TGTGCCTGGAGTGGGTATACGAGGTCCTCTCCGGGGGAGACCCAGTACTTC. It encodes CAWSGYTRSSPGETQYF.